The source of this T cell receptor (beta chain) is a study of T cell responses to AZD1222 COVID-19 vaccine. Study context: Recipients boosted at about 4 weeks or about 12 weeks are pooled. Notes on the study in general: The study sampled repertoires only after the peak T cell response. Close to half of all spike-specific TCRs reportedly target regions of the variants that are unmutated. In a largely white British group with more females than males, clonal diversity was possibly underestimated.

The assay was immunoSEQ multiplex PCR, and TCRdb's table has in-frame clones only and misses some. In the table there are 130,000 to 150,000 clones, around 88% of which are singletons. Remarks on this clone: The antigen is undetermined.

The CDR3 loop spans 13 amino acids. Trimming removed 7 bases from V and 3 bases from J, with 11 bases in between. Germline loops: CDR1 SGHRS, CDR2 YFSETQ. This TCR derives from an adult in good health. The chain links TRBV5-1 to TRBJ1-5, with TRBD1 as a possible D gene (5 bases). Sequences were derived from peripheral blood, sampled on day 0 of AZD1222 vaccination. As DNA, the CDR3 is TGCGCCAGCGCCCGGGACGTCAATCAGCCCCAGCATTTT. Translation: CASARDVNQPQHF.